This entry is about one T cell receptor beta chain. Its antigen specificity is not known. No clone much larger than this one lies a single base away; base qualities are absent. The library was produced with RT-PCR. The run used an Illumina HiSeq 2500. Through fastp at Q25 and MiXCR, TCRdb rebuilt clones from the public reads, retaining in-frame beta chains. CDR3 protein sequences are deduplicated, and each keeps its most common genes and DNA. In all, the sample holds hundreds of thousands of distinct CDR3 sequences, and approximately 14% of those were seen once. Around 10% of the sample goes to the ten largest clones. This sample is part of a study of response to subunit inactivated influenza vaccine (dated by TCRdb to the late 2010s). As for the study more broadly: Deep quantitative T cell receptor repertoire profiling was used in the study to track responses to a trivalent subunit inactivated influenza vaccine. What the authors observed across the whole study: According to the authors, only a limited number of new T cells may be recruited by each seasonal influenza vaccination.

V loses 1 base of germline sequence and J loses 4 bases, and the interval between the two ends is 8 bases. Inclusive of the bounding cysteine and phenylalanine, the CDR3 is 14 residues long. Only the CDR3 region is kept as DNA, spanning 42 bases read in frame from base 1. CDR1 and CDR2 are read off the germline V gene as MNHEY and SVGEGT. The input for sequencing was PBMCs from blood, taken 11 to 12 days after vaccination. Here the chain combines TRBV6-2 or TRBV6-3 and TRBJ2-1; the D segment could be TRBD1, given 6 matching bases. The receptor's source is a man aged 45-60 years who received an inactivated influenza vaccine. Donor details come from another sample of the same person, matched by shared clones. The DNA reads TGTGCCAGCAGTTACTTCCAGGGGTACAATGAGCAGTTCTTC. The encoded protein is CASSYFQGYNEQFF.